This T cell receptor (beta chain) was identified in a study of radiotherapy plus CTLA-4 blockade in lung cancer. Broader study findings: Clones derived from tumor TCRs expanded in blood after radiotherapy plus ipilimumab.

Generated by immunoSEQ multiplex PCR, the TCRdb table keeps only in-frame clones and is missing some. The repertoire holds about 60,000 clones, 77% seen once, with approximately 4.3% in the top ten. Trimming took 0 bases from V and 2 from J; bases not matched to a gene: 4. CDR1 SGDLS and CDR2 YYNGEE come from the germline V gene. This CDR3 is built from 16 residues. Comment on this clone: Its cognate antigen is unknown.

Sequenced material: peripheral blood, taken from a patient treated with radiotherapy plus ipilimumab. The TCR sequence derives from a human donor with non-small cell lung cancer who had a partial response to radiotherapy plus ipilimumab. The gene calls are TRBV9 and TRBJ2-5, with TRBD2 identical over 10 bases. The CDR3 DNA follows: TGTGCCAGCAGCGTAGGCCTAGCGGGGGAGCAAGAGACCCAGTACTTC. Its protein product is CASSVGLAGEQETQYF.